The 17 T cell receptor beta chains below come from one sample, sequenced in a study of cytomegalovirus exposure and HLA in healthy donors. Only in-frame clones appear in the TCRdb table, and some are missing; sequencing was by immunoSEQ multiplex PCR. The table lists approximately 160,000 clones, more than 80% of them singletons, with about 2.9% in the top ten. Sequencing input: PBMCs. These receptors were obtained from a woman under 30 in good health and CMV-seropositive.

The chain uses TRBV2 and TRBJ2-3, with TRBD2 as a possible D gene (6 bases). The CDR3 sequence is 15 residues long. Germline lookup yields CDR1 SNHLY and CDR2 FYNNEI. V lost 10 bases and J lost 3, with 20 bases in between. The CDR3 reads CATTWGKGRTDTQYF. DNA of the CDR3: TGTGCCACCACCTGGGGGAAGGGGAGGACAGATACGCAGTATTTT.

V is TRBV15 and J is TRBJ1-5; D is ambiguous. Trimming cost V 0 bases and J 2 bases, with 11 bases left between them. The CDR3 totals 16 residues. Germline CDR1 and CDR2: LNHNV and YYDKDF (reference sequence). CDR3 residues: CATSRDSGMGNQPQHF. The CDR3 DNA reads TGTGCCACCAGCAGAGATTCCGGGATGGGCAATCAGCCCCAGCATTTT.

This chain connects TRBV29-1 to TRBJ2-7; the match to TRBD2 covers 11 bases. CDR3 length: 15 residues. After removal of 6 bases from V and 1 base from J, the junction contained 8 bases not matched to a gene. Per germline, CDR1 SQVTM and CDR2 ANQGSEA. The CDR3 loop reads CSVASPSGGSYEQYF. CDR3 in DNA: TGCAGCGTCGCCAGTCCTAGCGGGGGGTCCTACGAGCAGTACTTC.

This chain uses TRBV2 with TRBJ1-5, with 8 bases aligning to TRBD1. The CDR3 is 14 residues long. CDR1 is SNHLY, CDR2 FYNNEI, per germline. V shed 3 bases, J shed 7 bases, and the junction held 5 bases outside the gene matches. The CDR3 coding sequence is TGTGCCAGCAGTGAGGACAGGGTGAACCAGCCCCAGCATTTT. Translating it yields CASSEDRVNQPQHF.

The count of this clone is one. V gene TRBV10-3 combines with J gene TRBJ1-1; D is unclear. This CDR3 has 13 residues. Germline-derived CDR1 and CDR2 are ENHRY and SYGVKD. The V and J ends lost 2 bases and 4 bases respectively, with 8 bases between them. The CDR3 DNA reads as TGTGCCATCAGTGAGACAGCTGGCACTGAAGCTTTCTTT. This translates into CAISETAGTEAFF.

On this clone: A read error may produce the germline difference seen at one junction end. This chain links TRBV5-1 with TRBJ2-7; 11 bases line up with TRBD2. Per germline, CDR1 SGHRS and CDR2 YFSETQ. The CDR3 runs 19 residues. The CDR3 loop reads CASSFQVLAGVKSSHEQYF. In DNA, the CDR3 is TGCGCCAGCAGCTTTCAGGTACTAGCGGGAGTTAAGTCCTCCCACGAGCAGTACTTC.

This clone was counted a single time. The CDR3 DNA reads as TGTGCCAGTAGTTTGGGCTCGAACACCGGGGAGCTGTTTTTT. It encodes CASSLGSNTGELFF. This rearrangement joins TRBV19 to TRBJ2-2; D remains unclear. The CDR3 totals 14 residues. Germline V lookup: CDR1 LNHDA, CDR2 SQIVND (reference sequence). Trimming removed 5 bases at V and 0 bases at J, with 7 bases between.

V and J are TRBV2 and TRBJ2-5, with a weak D call TRBD1 (5 bases). Germline V gene data show CDR1 as SNHLY and CDR2 as FYNNEI. The CDR3 loop spans 17 amino acids. The germline V and J ends were trimmed by 3 bases and 2 bases, with 19 bases remaining between them. This CDR3 reads CASSEWPRVPRQETQYF. CDR3 DNA: TGTGCCAGCAGTGAGTGGCCCAGGGTCCCCCGTCAAGAGACCCAGTACTTC.

The chain recombines TRBV14 with TRBJ2-2, with 7 bases lining up with TRBD1. With 2 bases clipped from V and 4 bases from J, the junction kept 7 bases outside the gene matches. Per the germline V gene, CDR1 is SGHDN and CDR2 is FVKESK. The CDR3 covers 16 residues. CDR3 nucleotide sequence: TGTGCCAGCAGCCAAATAGGGGGCGCCTTCACCGGGGAGCTGTTTTTT. Translation gives CASSQIGGAFTGELFF.

The rearrangement joins TRBV6-1 to TRBJ1-2, with 10 bases that match TRBD1. Per the germline V gene, CDR1 is MNHNS and CDR2 is SASEGT. After removal of 6 bases from V and 7 bases from J, the junction contained 8 bases not matched to a gene. This CDR3 is built from 14 residues. The CDR3 loop reads CASRTGGGPFGYTF. The DNA for the CDR3 is TGTGCCAGCAGGACAGGGGGCGGCCCTTTTGGCTACACCTTC.

This chain uses TRBV6-6 with TRBJ2-3, with no clear D. Germline V gives CDR1 MNHNY, CDR2 SVGAGI (reference sequence). V dropped 1 base and J dropped 4 bases, with 9 bases sitting between them. The CDR3 is 14 residues long. CDR3 bases: TGTGCCAGCAGTTACTACGGGTGGTCAGATACGCAGTATTTT. Amino acid sequence: CASSYYGWSDTQYF.

This chain joins TRBV29-1 and TRBJ2-1; 7 bases map to TRBD2. The germline gives CDR1 SQVTM, CDR2 ANQGSEA. Unmatched junction bases numbered 8, after V lost 3 bases and J lost 15 bases. The CDR3 extends over 11 amino acids. CDR3 loop: CSVEVWGGRFF. The CDR3 region has the DNA TGCAGCGTTGAGGTTTGGGGGGGACGGTTCTTC.

Here the CDR3 DNA reads TGTGCCAGCAGCACCCGGTTAGAGACCCAGTACTTC. This translates into CASSTRLETQYF. This rearrangement joins TRBV7-8 to TRBJ2-5; D is unclear. This CDR3 comprises 12 residues. CDR1 and CDR2 (germline): SGHVS, FQNEAQ. Trimming pared 5 bases from V and 4 bases from J, leaving 8 bases between.

This clone was seen only once. This chain connects TRBV27 to TRBJ2-1; D is possibly TRBD2 (6 bases). Trimming took 5 bases from V and 8 from J, leaving 19 bases between them. The CDR3 has 15 amino acids. The germline V gene has CDR1 MNHEY and CDR2 SMNVEV (reference sequence). CDR3 sequence: CASSPQTSLEYEQFF. The CDR3 DNA is TGTGCCAGCAGTCCCCAAACTAGCTTAGAATATGAGCAGTTCTTC.

For the CDR3, the DNA is TGTGCCAGCAGTTTATTAGGGACTACGCCTTTGATTGCCAACACAGACTTTAGCACAGATACGCAGTATTTT. Translated, it gives CASSLLGTTPLIANTDFSTDTQYF. This rearrangement joins TRBV27 to TRBJ2-3, with 7 bases aligning to TRBD2. Germline V CDR1 and CDR2: MNHEY, SMNVEV (reference sequence). After removal of 1 base from V and 0 bases from J, the junction contained 28 bases not matched to a gene. The CDR3 spans 24 residues.

The chain carries TRBV6-1 and TRBJ2-4; tentatively, D is TRBD2 (5 bases). The V end lost 2 bases, the J end lost 1 base, and 18 bases lay between the germline ends. Germline-derived CDR1 and CDR2 are MNHNS and SASEGT. The CDR3 sequence is 18 residues long. Written as DNA, the CDR3 is TGTGCCAGCAGTGAAAGTAAAGGGTGGAGGACGGCCAAAAACATTCAGTACTTC. It yields the protein CASSESKGWRTAKNIQYF.

The V call is TRBV29-1, the J call TRBJ1-5; TRBD1 might be the D (5 bases). This CDR3 has 13 amino acids. Germline lookup yields CDR1 SQVTM and CDR2 ANQGSEA. The V end lost 2 bases, the J end lost 4 bases, and 9 bases lay between the germline ends. DNA of the CDR3: TGCAGCGTTGAAACAGACAGTAATCAGCCCCAGCATTTT. Translation: CSVETDSNQPQHF.